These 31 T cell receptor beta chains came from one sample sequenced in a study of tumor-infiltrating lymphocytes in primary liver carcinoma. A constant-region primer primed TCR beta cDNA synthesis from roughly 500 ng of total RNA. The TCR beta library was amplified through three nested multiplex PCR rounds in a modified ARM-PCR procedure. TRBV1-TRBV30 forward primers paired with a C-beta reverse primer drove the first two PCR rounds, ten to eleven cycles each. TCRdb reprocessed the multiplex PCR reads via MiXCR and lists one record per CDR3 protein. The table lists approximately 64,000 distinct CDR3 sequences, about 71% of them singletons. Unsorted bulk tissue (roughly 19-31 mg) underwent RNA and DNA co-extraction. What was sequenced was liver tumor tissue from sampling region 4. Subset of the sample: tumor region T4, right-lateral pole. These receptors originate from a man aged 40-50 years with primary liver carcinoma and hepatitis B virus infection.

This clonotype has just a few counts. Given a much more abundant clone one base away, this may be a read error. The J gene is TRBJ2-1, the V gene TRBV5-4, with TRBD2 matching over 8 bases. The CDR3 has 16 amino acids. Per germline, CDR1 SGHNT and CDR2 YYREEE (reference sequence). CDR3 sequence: CVSSSGGGRDYNEQFF. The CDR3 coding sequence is TGTGTCAGCAGCTCCGGGGGGGGGAGGGATTACAATGAGCAGTTCTTC.

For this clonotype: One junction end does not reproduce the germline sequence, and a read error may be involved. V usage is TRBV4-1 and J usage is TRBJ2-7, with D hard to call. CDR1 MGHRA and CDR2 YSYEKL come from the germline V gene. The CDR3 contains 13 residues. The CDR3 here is CASSPDRCYEQYF. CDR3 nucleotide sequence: TGCGCCAGCAGCCCGGACCGTTGTTACGAGCAATACTTC.

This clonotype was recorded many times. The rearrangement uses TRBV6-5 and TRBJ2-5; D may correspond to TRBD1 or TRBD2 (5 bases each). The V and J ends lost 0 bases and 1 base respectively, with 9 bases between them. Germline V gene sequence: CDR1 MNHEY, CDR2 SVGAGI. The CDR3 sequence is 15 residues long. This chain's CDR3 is CASSYSWGSQETQYF. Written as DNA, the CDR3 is TGTGCCAGCAGTTACTCATGGGGGAGCCAAGAGACCCAGTACTTC.

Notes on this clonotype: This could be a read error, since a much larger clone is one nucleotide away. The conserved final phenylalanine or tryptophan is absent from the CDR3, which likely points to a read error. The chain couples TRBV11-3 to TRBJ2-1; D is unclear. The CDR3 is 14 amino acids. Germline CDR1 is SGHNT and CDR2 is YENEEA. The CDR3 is CASSLGVSNNKQFL. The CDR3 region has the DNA TGTGCCAGCAGCTTAGGGGTCAGCAACAATAAGCAGTTCCTC.

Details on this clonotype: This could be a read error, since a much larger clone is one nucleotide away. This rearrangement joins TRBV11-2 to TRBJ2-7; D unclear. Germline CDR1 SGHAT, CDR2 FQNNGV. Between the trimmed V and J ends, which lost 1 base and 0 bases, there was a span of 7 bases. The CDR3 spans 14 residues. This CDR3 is CASSLVGTSYEQYF. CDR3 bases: TGTGCCAGCAGCTTAGTGGGAACCTCCTACGAGCAGTACTTC. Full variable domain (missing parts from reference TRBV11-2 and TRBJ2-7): EAGVAQSPRYKIIEKRQSVAFWCNPISGHATLYWYQQILGQGPKLLIQFQNNGVVDDSQLPKDRFSAERLKGVDSTLKIQPAKLEDSAVYLCASSLVGTSYEQYFGPGTRLTVT.

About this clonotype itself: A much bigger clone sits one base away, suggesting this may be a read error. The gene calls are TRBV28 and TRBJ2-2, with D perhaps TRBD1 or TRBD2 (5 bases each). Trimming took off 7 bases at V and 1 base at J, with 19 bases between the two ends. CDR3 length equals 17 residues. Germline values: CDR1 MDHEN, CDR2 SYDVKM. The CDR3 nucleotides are TGTGCCAGCATTTCGGTCCTTGGGGGTGTGAACACCGGGGAGCTGTTTTTT. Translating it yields CASISVLGGVNTGELFF.

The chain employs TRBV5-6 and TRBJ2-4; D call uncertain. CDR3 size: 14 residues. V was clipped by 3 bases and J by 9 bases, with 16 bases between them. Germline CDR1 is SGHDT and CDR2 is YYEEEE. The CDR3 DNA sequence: TGTGCCAGCAGCTCGAGACATAGTTTGGGCATTCAGTACTTC. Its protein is CASSSRHSLGIQYF.

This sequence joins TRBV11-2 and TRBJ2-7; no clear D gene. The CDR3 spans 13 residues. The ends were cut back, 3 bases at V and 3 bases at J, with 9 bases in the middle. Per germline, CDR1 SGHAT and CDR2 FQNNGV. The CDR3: CASSFDGFYEQYV. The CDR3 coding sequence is TGTGCCAGCAGCTTTGATGGCTTCTACGAGCAGTACGTC.

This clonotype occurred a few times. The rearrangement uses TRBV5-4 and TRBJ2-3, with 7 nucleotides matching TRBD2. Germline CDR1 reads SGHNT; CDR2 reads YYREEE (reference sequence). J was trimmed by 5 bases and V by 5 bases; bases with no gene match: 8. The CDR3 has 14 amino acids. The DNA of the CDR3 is TGTGCCAGCAGTCGGGGGACTATCGGAGATACGCAGTATTTT. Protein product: CASSRGTIGDTQYF.

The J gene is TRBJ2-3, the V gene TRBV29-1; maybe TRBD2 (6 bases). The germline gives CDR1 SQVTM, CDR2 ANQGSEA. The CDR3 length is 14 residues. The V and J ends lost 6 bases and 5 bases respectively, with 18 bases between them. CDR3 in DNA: TGCAGCGTCGGGCGGGAAACAATCATAGATACGCAGTATTTT. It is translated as CSVGRETIIDTQYF.

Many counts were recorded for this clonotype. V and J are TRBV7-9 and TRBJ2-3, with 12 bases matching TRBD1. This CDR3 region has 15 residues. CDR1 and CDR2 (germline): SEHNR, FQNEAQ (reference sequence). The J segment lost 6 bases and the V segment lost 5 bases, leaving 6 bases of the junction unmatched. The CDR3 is CASSGTGGGEDTQYF. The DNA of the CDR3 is TGTGCCAGCAGCGGGACAGGGGGCGGCGAGGATACGCAGTATTTT.

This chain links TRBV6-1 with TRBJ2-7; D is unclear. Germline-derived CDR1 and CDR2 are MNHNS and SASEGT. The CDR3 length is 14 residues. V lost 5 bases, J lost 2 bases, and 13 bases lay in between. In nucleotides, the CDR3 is TGTGCCAGCAGTCTTGGGTCCGGTCCCTACGAGCAGTACTTC. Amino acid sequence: CASSLGSGPYEQYF.

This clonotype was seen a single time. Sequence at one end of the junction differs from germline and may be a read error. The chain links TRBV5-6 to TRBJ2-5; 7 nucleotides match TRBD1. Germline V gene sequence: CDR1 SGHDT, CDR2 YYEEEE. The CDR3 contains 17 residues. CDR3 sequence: CASRGPTGTVNQEIQYF. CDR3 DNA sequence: TGTGCCAGCCGCGGCCCGACCGGGACAGTGAACCAAGAGATCCAGTACTTC. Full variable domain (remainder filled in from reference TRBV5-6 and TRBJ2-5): DAGVTQSPTHLIKTRGQQVTLRCSPKSGHDTVSWYQQALGQGPQFIFQYYEEEERQRGNFPDRFSGHQFPNYSSELNVNALLLGDSALYLCASRGPTGTVNQEIQYFGPGTRLLVL.

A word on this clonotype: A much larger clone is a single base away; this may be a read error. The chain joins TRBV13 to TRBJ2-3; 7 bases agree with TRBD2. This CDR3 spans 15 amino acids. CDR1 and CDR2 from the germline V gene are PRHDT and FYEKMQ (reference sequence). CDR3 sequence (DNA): TGCGCCAACAGTCAAGGAGGGAGGGGCACAGATACGCAGTATTTT. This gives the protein CANSQGGRGTDTQYF. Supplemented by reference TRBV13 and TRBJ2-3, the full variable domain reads AAGVIQSPRHLIKEKRETATLKCYPIPRHDTVYWYQQGPGQDPQFLISFYEKMQSDKGSIPDRFSAQQFSDYHSELNMSSLELGDSALYFCANSQGGRGTDTQYFGPGTRLTVL.

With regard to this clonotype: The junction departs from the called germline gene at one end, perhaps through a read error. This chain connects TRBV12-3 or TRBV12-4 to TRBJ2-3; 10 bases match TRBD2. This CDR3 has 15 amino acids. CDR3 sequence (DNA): TGCGCCAGCAGTGCCGGGACTAGCGTGTTGGGTACGCAGTATTTT. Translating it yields CASSAGTSVLGTQYF.

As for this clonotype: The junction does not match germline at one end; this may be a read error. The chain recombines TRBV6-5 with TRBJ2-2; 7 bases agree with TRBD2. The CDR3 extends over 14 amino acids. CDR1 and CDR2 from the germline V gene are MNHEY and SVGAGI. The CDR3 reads CVSSLAVLIGELFF. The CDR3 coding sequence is TGTGTCAGCAGTCTAGCGGTCCTCATCGGGGAGCTGTTTTTT.

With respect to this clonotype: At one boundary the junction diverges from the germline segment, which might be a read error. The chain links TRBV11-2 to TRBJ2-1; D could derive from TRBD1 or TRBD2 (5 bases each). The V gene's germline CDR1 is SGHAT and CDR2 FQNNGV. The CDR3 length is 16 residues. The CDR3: CASNLDRLALGDEQSF. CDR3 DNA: TGTGCCAGCAACTTAGATCGTTTAGCGTTAGGGGATGAGCAGTCCTTC. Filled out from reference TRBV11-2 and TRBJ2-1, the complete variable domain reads EAGVAQSPRYKIIEKRQSVAFWCNPISGHATLYWYQQILGQGPKLLIQFQNNGVVDDSQLPKDRFSAERLKGVDSTLKIQPAKLEDSAVYLCASNLDRLALGDEQSFGPGTRLTVL.

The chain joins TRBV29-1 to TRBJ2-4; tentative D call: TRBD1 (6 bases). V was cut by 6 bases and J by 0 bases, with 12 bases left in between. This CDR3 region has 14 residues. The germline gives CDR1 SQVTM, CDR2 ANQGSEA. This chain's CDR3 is CSVRDTPAKNIQYF. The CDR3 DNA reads TGCAGCGTCCGGGACACCCCAGCCAAAAACATTCAGTACTTC.

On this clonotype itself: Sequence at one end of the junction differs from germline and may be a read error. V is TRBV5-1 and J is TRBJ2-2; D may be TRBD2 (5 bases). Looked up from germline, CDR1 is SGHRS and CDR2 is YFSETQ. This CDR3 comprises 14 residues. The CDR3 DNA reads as TGCGCCAGCAGCTTGGCTAGGTCCACCGGGAAGCTATTTTTT. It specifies CASSLARSTGKLFF.

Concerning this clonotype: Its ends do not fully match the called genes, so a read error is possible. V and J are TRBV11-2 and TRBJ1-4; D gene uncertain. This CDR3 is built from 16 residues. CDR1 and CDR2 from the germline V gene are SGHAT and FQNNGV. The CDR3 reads CAGSRIPGGTNEKLFF. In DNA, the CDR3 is TGTGCCGGCAGCAGGATTCCAGGAGGAACTAATGAAAAACTGTTTTTT.

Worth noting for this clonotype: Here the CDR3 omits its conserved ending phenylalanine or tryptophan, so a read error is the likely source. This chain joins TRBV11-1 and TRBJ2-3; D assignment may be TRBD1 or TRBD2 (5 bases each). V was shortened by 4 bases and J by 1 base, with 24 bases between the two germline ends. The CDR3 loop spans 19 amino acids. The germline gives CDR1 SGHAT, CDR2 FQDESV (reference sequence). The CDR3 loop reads CASSSGGNSVGARTDTQYI. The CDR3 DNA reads TGTGCCAGCAGCTCTGGGGGAAACTCTGTTGGAGCCCGCACAGATACGCAGTATATT.

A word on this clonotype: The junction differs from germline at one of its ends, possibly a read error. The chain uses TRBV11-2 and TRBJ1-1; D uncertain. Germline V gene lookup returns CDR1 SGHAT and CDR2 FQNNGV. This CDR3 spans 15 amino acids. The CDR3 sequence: CASRLSPGMNAEAFF. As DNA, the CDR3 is TGTGCCAGCCGCTTATCGCCGGGCATGAACGCTGAAGCTTTCTTT.

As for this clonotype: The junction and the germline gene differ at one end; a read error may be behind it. CDR3 in DNA: TGTGCCAGCAGCTTATACTGGCTAGTTTATGAGCAATTCTTC. Protein sequence: CASSLYWLVYEQFF. The chain is built from TRBV11-2 and TRBJ2-1; D is undetermined. From germline, CDR1 is SGHAT and CDR2 FQNNGV. This CDR3 region has 14 residues. Full variable domain (rest looked up from reference TRBV11-2 and TRBJ2-1): EAGVAQSPRYKIIEKRQSVAFWCNPISGHATLYWYQQILGQGPKLLIQFQNNGVVDDSQLPKDRFSAERLKGVDSTLKIQPAKLEDSAVYLCASSLYWLVYEQFFGPGTRLTVL.

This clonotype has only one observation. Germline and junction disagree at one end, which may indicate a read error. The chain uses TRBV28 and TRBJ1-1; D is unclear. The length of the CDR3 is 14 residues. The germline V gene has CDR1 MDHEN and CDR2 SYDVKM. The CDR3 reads CASRGVGTNTEALF. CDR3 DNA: TGTGCCAGCAGGGGCGTCGGAACGAACACTGAAGCTCTCTTT.

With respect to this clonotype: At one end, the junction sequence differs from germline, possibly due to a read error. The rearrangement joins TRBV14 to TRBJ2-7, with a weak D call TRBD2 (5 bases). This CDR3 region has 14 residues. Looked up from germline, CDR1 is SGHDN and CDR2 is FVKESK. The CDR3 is CDSSIATFSYEQYF. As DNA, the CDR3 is TGTGACAGCAGCATAGCGACTTTCTCCTACGAGCAGTACTTC. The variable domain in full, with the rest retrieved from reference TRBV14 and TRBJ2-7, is EAGVTQFPSHSVIEKGQTVTLRCDPISGHDNLYWYRRVMGKEIKFLLHFVKESKQDESGMPNNRFLAERTGGTYSTLKVQPAELEDSGVYFCDSSIATFSYEQYFGPGTRLTVT.

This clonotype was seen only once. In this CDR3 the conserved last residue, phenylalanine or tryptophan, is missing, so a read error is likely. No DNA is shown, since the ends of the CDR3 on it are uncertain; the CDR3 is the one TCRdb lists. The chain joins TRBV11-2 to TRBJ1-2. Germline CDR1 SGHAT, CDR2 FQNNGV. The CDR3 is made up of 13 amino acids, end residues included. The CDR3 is CASSLGANYGYAS.

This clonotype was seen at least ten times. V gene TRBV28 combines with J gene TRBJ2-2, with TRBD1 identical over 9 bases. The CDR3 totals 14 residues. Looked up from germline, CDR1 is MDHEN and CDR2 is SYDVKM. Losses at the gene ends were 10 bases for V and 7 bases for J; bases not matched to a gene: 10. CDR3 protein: CATYPDRGGGELFF. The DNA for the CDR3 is TGTGCCACTTATCCGGACAGGGGTGGCGGGGAGCTGTTTTTT.

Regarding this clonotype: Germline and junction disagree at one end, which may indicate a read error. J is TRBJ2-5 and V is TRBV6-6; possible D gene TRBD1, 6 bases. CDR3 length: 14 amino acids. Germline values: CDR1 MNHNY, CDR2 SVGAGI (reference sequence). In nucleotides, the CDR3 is TGCGCCAGCAGTTTCCCGAACAGGGCAGAGACCCTGTACTTC. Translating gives CASSFPNRAETLYF.

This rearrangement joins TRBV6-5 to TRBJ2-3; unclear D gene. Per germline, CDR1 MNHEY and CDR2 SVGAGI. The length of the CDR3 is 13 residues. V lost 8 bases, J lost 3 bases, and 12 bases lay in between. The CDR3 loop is CASWAGTTDTQYF. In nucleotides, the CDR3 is TGTGCCAGCTGGGCAGGTACTACAGATACGCAGTATTTT.

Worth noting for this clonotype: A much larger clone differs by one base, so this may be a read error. CDR3 residues: CASSQGFRMVIQYF. The CDR3 bases are TGCGCCAGCAGCCAAGGGTTTCGAATGGTCATTCAGTACTTC. This chain uses TRBV4-3 with TRBJ2-4; D unclear. Germline V gene sequence: CDR1 LGHNA, CDR2 YSLEER. V lost 1 base to trimming and J lost 9 bases, with 13 bases between them. The CDR3 is 14 residues long.

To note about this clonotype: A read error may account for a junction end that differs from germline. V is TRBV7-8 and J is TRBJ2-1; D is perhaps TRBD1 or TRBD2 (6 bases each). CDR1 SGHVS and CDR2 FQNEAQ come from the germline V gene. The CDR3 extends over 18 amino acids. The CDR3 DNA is TGTGCCAGCAGCCCGCTCGGGGGCTCAGCGGTCTCCGACAATGAGCAGTTCTTC. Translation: CASSPLGGSAVSDNEQFF. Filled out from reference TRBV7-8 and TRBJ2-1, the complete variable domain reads GAGVSQSPRYKVAKRGQDVALRCDPISGHVSLFWYQQALGQGPEFLTYFQNEAQLDKSGLPSDRFFAERPEGSVSTLKIQRTQQEDSAVYLCASSPLGGSAVSDNEQFFGPGTRLTVL.